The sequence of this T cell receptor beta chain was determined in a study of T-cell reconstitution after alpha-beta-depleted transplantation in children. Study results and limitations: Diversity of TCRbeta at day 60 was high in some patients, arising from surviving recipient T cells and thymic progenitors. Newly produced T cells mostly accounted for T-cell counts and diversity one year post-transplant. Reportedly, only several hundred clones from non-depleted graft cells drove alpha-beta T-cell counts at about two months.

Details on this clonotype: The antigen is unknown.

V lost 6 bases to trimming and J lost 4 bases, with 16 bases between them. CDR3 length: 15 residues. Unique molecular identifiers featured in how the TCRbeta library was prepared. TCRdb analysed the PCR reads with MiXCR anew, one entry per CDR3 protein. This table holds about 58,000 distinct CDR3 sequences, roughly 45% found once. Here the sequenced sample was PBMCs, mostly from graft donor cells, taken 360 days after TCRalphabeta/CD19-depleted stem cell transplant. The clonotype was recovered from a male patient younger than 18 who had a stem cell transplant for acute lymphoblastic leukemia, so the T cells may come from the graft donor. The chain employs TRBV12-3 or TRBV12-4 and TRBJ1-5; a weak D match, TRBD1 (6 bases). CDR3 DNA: TGTGCCAGCAGCCTCACGGACAGTCCTAATCAGCCCCAGCATTTT. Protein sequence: CASSLTDSPNQPQHF.